This T cell receptor beta chain stems from a study of technical replicates of blood from a few donors (dated 2017 in TCRdb). In this sample, this clone turned up once. What this receptor recognizes is not known. It has no much larger one-base neighbor in the sample; base qualities were not kept. Library method: the immunoSEQ multiplex PCR assay. TCRdb retrieved this table from immuneACCESS and kept in-frame rearrangements only. Not all clones are present; in checked studies, unresolved V genes account for under half, and no reason is known for the remainder. The sample records approximately 79,000 clones, about 97% of which are singletons. The ten largest account for under 0.3% of the sample. Sequences SGHRS (CDR1) and YFSETQ (CDR2) are obtained from the germline V gene. Trimmed from V: 7 bases; trimmed from J: 4 bases; junction bases lacking a gene match: 9. The CDR3, cysteine through phenylalanine, is 14 amino acids long. The CDR3 DNA has 42 bases and is translated from base 1.

The sequence came from a human donor in good health. Sample: T cells isolated from PBMCs. The rearrangement joined TRBV5-1 to TRBJ2-5; the junction holds 8 bases that match TRBD1. The encoded CDR3 is CASRFRQGTETQYF. The DNA sequence follows: TGCGCCAGCCGATTCAGACAGGGGACAGAGACCCAGTACTTC.